The clone carrying this T cell receptor (beta chain) was seen only a few times. What it recognizes is unknown. The data were taken from a study of blood T cells in healthy people across ages. The CDR3 runs to 16 residues. The ends lost 4 bases at V and 4 bases at J; junction bases unmatched: 8. Germline V gene sequence: CDR1 SEHNR, CDR2 FQNEAQ (reference sequence). Study conclusions and caveats: With naive T cell percentage, TCR beta diversity showed a strong correlation.

Combining a sample-barcoded 5' primer with a J-beta primer mix, a second PCR ran for 7 to 11 cycles. TCRdb reanalysed the 5' RACE reads using MiXCR and keeps one entry per CDR3 protein. This sample carries about 2 million distinct CDR3 sequences, roughly 49% of them seen once, and the ten largest clones take less than 2.5%. Sequenced: blood. The genes are TRBV7-9 and TRBJ2-7, with 12 bases aligning to TRBD1. The origin of this receptor is a woman aged 35 to 49 in good health. The CDR3 DNA reads TGTGCCAGCAGCTCCCCCCGGGACAGGGGGCTATACGAGCAGTACTTC. Translated: CASSSPRDRGLYEQYF.